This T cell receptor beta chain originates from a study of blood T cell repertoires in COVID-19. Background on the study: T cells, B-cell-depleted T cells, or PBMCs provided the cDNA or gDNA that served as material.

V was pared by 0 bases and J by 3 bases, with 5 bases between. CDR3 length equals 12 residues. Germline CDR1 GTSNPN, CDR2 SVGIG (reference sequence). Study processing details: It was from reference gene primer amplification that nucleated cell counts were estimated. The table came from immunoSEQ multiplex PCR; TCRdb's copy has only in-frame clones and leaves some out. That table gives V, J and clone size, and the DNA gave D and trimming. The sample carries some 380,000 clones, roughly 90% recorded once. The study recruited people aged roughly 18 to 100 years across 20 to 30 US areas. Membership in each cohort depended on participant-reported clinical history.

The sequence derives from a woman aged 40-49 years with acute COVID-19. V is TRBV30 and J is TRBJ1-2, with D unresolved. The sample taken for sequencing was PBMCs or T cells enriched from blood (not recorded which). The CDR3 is CAWSVIDYGYTF. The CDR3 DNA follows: TGTGCCTGGAGTGTCATTGACTATGGCTACACCTTC.